The entry below describes one TCR beta chain. Its recognized antigen is unknown. No much larger clone exists at a distance of one base, and base qualities are not known. A distance of 12 bases separates the germline ends of V and J, which lose 4 bases and 2 bases respectively. CDR1 and CDR2 are drawn from the germline V gene: MDHEN, SYDVKM. The CDR3 has 15 amino acids, counting the end cysteine and phenylalanine. Only the CDR3 DNA stays, 45 bases, in frame from base 1. To demonstrate the VDJtools post-analysis software, the study profiled TCR beta repertoires from the peripheral blood of about 13 young patients with multiple sclerosis. The patients with multiple sclerosis were children and adolescents between roughly 6 and 16 years of age. Library preparation employed PCR. The sample was run on an Illumina HiSeq 2500. Unique molecular identifiers were incorporated into TCR beta cDNA libraries to reduce PCR and sequencing biases. Per 1 to 10 million input T cells, some 500,000 cDNA molecules were obtained, such that each molecule approximated one T cell. The patient libraries were prepared and sequenced with the same protocol used for the earlier healthy control dataset. Samples belonging to the same batch were prepared together, multiplexed and sequenced on a shared HiSeq lane. The study's processing was this. MIGEC handled the raw barcoded reads, throwing out single-read molecular identifier groups before consensus assembly and CDR3 extraction. VDJtools was used for post-analysis of the clonotype tables, with diversity normalized by down-sampling every dataset to the smallest sample size. Repertoire overlap clustering matched CDR3 amino acid but not nucleotide sequences to correct batch-related cross-sample contamination. TCRdb reanalyzed the raw reads on its own, using fastp at Q25 for trimming and MiXCR for clone calling, and kept in-frame beta chains. Rows with one shared CDR3 protein collapse into an entry with the most common genes and DNA. The V and J calls, along with clone size, are taken from TCRdb and not from the paper's own processing. In all, the sample holds over 700,000 distinct CDR3 sequences, and about 32% of those were seen once. The ten largest clones take up roughly 0.54% of the sample.

This specimen belongs to a study of post-analysis software for immune sequencing data (dated by TCRdb to about 2015). Regarding the complete study: Disease courses on record covered relapsing-remitting, secondary progressive and progressive-relapsing multiple sclerosis, though some patients had no subtype annotation. The multiple sclerosis patient repertoires were compared with approximately 11 previously published healthy control repertoires from donors aged 6 to 25 years. A subset of samples was prepared in parallel using single-end sample barcoding, then pooled and co-amplified after Illumina adapter ligation. Broad study findings and their caveats: Normalized Chao1 diversity was significantly lower in multiple sclerosis patients than controls, suggesting substantial peripheral T-cell clonal expansion. The control group was slightly older than the multiple sclerosis patient group. Significantly higher frequencies in patients than in controls were found for five TRBV segments, including TRBV5-6, TRBV5-1 and TRBV20-1. Direct clustering with F measure showed strong co-clustering of samples prepared in the same batch, prompting a batch-effect correction.

This receptor chain uses TRBV28 and TRBJ2-4; the D gene assignment is perhaps TRBD1 or TRBD2, with each matching 5 bases. The sequence derives from a girl aged 5-17 years with multiple sclerosis. The sequencing input was blood. The DNA sequence is as follows: TGTGCCAGCAGTTCCCCCCCGGGACCCAAAAACATTCAGTACTTC. Its translation reads: CASSSPPGPKNIQYF.